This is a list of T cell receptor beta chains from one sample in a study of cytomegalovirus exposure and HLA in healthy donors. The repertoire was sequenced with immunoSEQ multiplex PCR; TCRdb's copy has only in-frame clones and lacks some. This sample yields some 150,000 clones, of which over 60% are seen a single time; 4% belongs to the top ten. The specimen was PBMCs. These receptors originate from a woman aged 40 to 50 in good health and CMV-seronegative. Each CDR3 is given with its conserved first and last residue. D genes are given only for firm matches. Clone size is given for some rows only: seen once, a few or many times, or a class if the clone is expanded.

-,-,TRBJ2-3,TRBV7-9,CASSLVVGPDTQYF,TGTGCCAGCAGCTTAGTTGTTGGGCCAGATACGCAGTATTTT
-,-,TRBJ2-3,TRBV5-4,CASSRGQNTDTQYF,TGTGCCAGCAGCCGCGGACAGAACACAGATACGCAGTATTTT
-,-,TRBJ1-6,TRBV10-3,CAIMRQLNSPLHF,TGTGCCATCATGAGGCAGCTAAATTCACCCCTCCACTTT
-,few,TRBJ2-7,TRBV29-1,CSVEYRDAYEQYF,TGCAGCGTTGAATACAGGGACGCGTACGAGCAGTACTTC
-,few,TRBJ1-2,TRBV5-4,CASSPTVAANYGYTF,TGTGCCAGCAGCCCGACTGTTGCAGCTAACTATGGCTACACCTTC
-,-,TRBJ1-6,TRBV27,CASSPRGYNSPLHF,TGTGCCAGCAGTCCCCGGGGCTATAATTCACCCCTCCACTTT
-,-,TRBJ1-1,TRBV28,CASSLTGTEAFF,TGTGCCAGCAGTTTAACGGGAACGGAAGCTTTCTTT
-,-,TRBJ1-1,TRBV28,CASSLDRVRSEAFF,TGTGCCAGCAGTTTAGATCGGGTAAGGTCTGAAGCTTTCTTT
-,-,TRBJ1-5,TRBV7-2,CASSLWFGSNQPQHF,TGTGCCAGCAGCTTATGGTTCGGGAGCAATCAGCCCCAGCATTTT
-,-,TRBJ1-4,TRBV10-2,CASREGTHPNEKLFF,TGCGCCAGCAGGGAGGGGACTCACCCAAATGAAAAACTGTTTTTT
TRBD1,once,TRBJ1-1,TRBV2,CASSARTGEAFF,TGCGCCAGCAGTGCCAGGACAGGGGAAGCTTTCTTT
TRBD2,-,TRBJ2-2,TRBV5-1,CASSWDSGTSIAGELFF,TGCGCCAGCAGCTGGGATTCCGGGACTAGCATAGCCGGGGAGCTGTTTTTT
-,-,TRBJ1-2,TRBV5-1,CASSEGGNYGYTF,TGCGCCAGCAGCGAAGGCGGTAACTATGGCTACACCTTC
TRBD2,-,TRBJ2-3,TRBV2,CASKRLAGGGDTQYF,TGTGCCAGCAAGCGGCTAGCGGGAGGTGGAGATACGCAGTATTTT
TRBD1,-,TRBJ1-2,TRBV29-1,CSVDRGFEDGYTF,TGCAGCGTGGACAGGGGGTTCGAGGATGGCTACACCTTC
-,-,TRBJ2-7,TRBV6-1,CASSEALILYYEQYF,TGTGCCAGCAGTGAAGCGTTGATTCTATACTACGAGCAGTACTTC
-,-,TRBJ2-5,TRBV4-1,CASSQQGGAVGTQYF,TGCGCCAGCAGCCAACAGGGAGGCGCGGTGGGGACCCAGTACTTC
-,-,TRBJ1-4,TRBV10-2,CASSGQGKEKLFF,TGCGCCAGCAGTGGGCAGGGCAAAGAAAAACTGTTTTTT
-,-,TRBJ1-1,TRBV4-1,CASSQVAMNTEAFF,TGCGCCAGCAGCCAAGTGGCCATGAACACTGAAGCTTTCTTT